The 20 T cell receptor beta chains below come from one sample, sequenced in a study of blood T cell repertoires in COVID-19 (dated by TCRdb to the early 2020s). The library was made by the immunoSEQ multiplex PCR assay. Entries here come from immuneACCESS through TCRdb and include only in-frame sequences with V and J called. Some clones fail to appear in such tables; in the studies checked, an unresolved V gene covers under half of the shortfall, and the cause of the remainder is unknown. This sample comprises 150,000 to 200,000 clones, about 85% of them detected only once. Roughly 21% of the sample comes from the top ten. Sequencing was done on a sample of peripheral blood. Receptor source: a man in his 60s with active or convalescent COVID-19.

This clone was picked up a small number of times. The CDR3 region has the DNA TGTGCCTGGACCACAGGGCTTAACTATGGCTACACCTTC. Amino acid sequence: CAWTTGLNYGYTF. The chain carries TRBV30 and TRBJ1-2; perhaps TRBD1 as D (6 bases). V was trimmed by 4 bases and J by 1 base, leaving 10 bases between them. CDR1 and CDR2 from the germline V gene are GTSNPN and SVGIG (reference sequence). CDR3 size: 13 residues.

The chain couples TRBV11-1 to TRBJ2-2; D perhaps matches TRBD1 (7 bases). This CDR3 comprises 14 residues. The V end was cut by 8 bases, the J end by 1 base, with 11 bases between. In germline, CDR1 is SGHAT, CDR2 FQDESV (reference sequence). CDR3 coding DNA: TGTGCCAGCTCGCAGGGGGGGAACACCGGGGAGCTGTTTTTT. It yields the protein CASSQGGNTGELFF. The whole variable domain, remainder taken from reference TRBV11-1 and TRBJ2-2, is EAEVAQSPRYKITEKSQAVAFWCDPISGHATLYWYRQILGQGPELLVQFQDESVVDDSQLPKDRFSAERLKGVDSTLKIQPAELGDSAMYLCASSQGGNTGELFFGEGSRLTVL.

This chain links TRBV15 with TRBJ1-5; 10 nucleotides match TRBD1. Germline V gene data show CDR1 as LNHNV and CDR2 as YYDKDF (reference sequence). V was pared by 4 bases and J by 2 bases, with 5 bases of the junction left unmatched. The CDR3 totals 16 residues. The CDR3 protein is CATSKRQGAGNQPQHF. The CDR3 DNA sequence: TGTGCCACCAGCAAACGACAGGGGGCCGGCAATCAGCCCCAGCATTTT.

The chain's CDR3 is CASTLGIQAFF. CDR3 bases: TGTGCCAGCACCCTAGGAATTCAAGCTTTCTTT. The rearrangement uses TRBV12-3 or TRBV12-4 and TRBJ1-1; D remains unclear. The CDR3 consists of 11 residues. With 7 bases removed from V and 9 bases from J, the gap between germline ends came to 12 bases.

The chain couples TRBV6-5 to TRBJ1-1; D gene uncertain. V was shortened by 6 bases and J by 3 bases, with 14 bases between the two germline ends. CDR1 is MNHEY and CDR2 is SVGAGI in the germline V gene. CDR3 length: 14 amino acids. CDR3 loop: CASRPPGSYTEAFF. CDR3 bases: TGTGCCAGCAGACCGCCGGGAAGTTACACTGAAGCTTTCTTT.

The chain joins TRBV21-1 to TRBJ2-5; the table calls TRBD2, which could not be checked here. TRBV21-1 is a pseudogene segment. This CDR3 has 15 amino acids. This CDR3 reads CASSKIRRYQETQYF. CDR3 nucleotide sequence: TGTGCCAGCAGCAAAATCCGGAGGTACCAAGAGACCCAGTACTTC.

This chain joins TRBV5-6 and TRBJ2-7, with 8 bases matching TRBD1. The germline CDR1 and CDR2 sequences are SGHDT and YYEEEE. V shed 5 bases, J shed 1 base, and the junction held 11 bases outside the gene matches. The CDR3 extends over 16 amino acids. For the CDR3, the DNA is TGTGCCAGCAGTTTTAGGACAGGGCGTAAATCCTACGAGCAGTACTTC. Translating it yields CASSFRTGRKSYEQYF.

V usage is TRBV27 and J usage is TRBJ2-5, with D possibly TRBD1 on 5 matching bases. With 7 bases removed from V and 5 bases from J, the gap between germline ends came to 20 bases. CDR3 length: 15 amino acids. Germline assignment: CDR1 MNHEY and CDR2 SMNVEV (reference sequence). The CDR3 nucleotides are TGTGCCAGCAACCGCAGGGCCAGCGCAGGGGAGACCCAGTACTTC. Protein: CASNRRASAGETQYF.

The CDR3 DNA follows: TGTGCCAGCAGGGACAGTAGCACAGATACGCAGTATTTT. It codes for CASRDSSTDTQYF. The chain has TRBV6-5 and TRBJ2-3; perhaps TRBD1 as D (6 bases). Looked up from germline, CDR1 is MNHEY and CDR2 is SVGAGI. The V gene lost 6 bases and the J gene lost 0 bases, with 7 bases spanning the gap. The length of the CDR3 is 13 residues.

The J gene is TRBJ2-2, the V gene TRBV5-1, with D possibly TRBD1 on 5 matching bases. Trimming took 0 bases from V and 1 from J, leaving 13 bases between them. Germline V CDR1 and CDR2: SGHRS, YFSETQ. This CDR3 spans 17 amino acids. Here the CDR3 DNA reads TGCGCCAGCAGCTTGGCTCAGGGCCTCCGGAACACCGGGGAGCTGTTTTTT. Protein product: CASSLAQGLRNTGELFF.

V is TRBV6-5 and J is TRBJ1-3, with 7 bases aligning to TRBD1. This CDR3 is 15 amino acids long. The germline CDR1 and CDR2 sequences are MNHEY and SVGAGI. Trimming at V came to 7 bases and at J to 4 bases, leaving 10 bases not matched to a gene. CDR3 amino acids: CASTQSDRAGNTIYF. The DNA of the CDR3 is TGTGCCAGCACCCAATCAGACAGGGCAGGAAACACCATATATTTT.

This clone is a singleton in its sample. The chain employs TRBV3-1 (or the pseudogene TRBV3-2) and TRBJ2-1; D is possibly TRBD2 (6 bases). This CDR3 has 17 amino acids. Trimming removed 0 bases from V and 5 bases from J, with 17 bases in between. The germline CDR1 and CDR2 sequences are LGHDT and YNNKEL (reference sequence). In DNA, the CDR3 is TGTGCCAGCAGCCAAGACCCAAGACTAGACGGCGACAATGAGCAGTTCTTC. Translated, it gives CASSQDPRLDGDNEQFF.

The rearrangement uses TRBV7-3 and TRBJ1-6; D is ambiguous. Germline CDR1 and CDR2: SGHTA and FQGTGA. The CDR3 is 13 residues long. Trimming took 2 bases from V and 10 from J, leaving 9 bases between them. The chain's CDR3 is CASSLLARSPLHF. The CDR3, as DNA: TGTGCCAGCAGCTTACTTGCCCGGTCACCCCTCCACTTT.

The rearrangement joins TRBV9 to TRBJ1-3; D uncertain. CDR1 SGDLS and CDR2 YYNGEE come from the germline V gene. Trimming removed 1 base at V and 0 bases at J, with 8 bases between. The CDR3 is made up of 15 amino acids. The CDR3 sequence is CASSVSSVSGNTIYF. As DNA, the CDR3 is TGTGCCAGCAGCGTAAGTAGCGTCTCTGGAAACACCATATATTTT. The full variable domain, in which reference TRBV9 and TRBJ1-3 provide the parts outside the CDR3, is DSGVTQTPKHLITATGQRVTLRCSPRSGDLSVYWYQQSLDQGLQFLIQYYNGEERAKGNILERFSAQQFPDLHSELNLSSLELGDSALYFCASSVSSVSGNTIYFGEGSWLTVV.

The CDR3 here is CASSYSPGGTGELFF. The CDR3 nucleotides are TGTGCCAGCAGTTACTCGCCAGGGGGCACCGGGGAGCTGTTTTTT. The chain combines TRBV6-5 with TRBJ2-2; 7 bases align to TRBD1. V lost 0 bases, J lost 4 bases, and 2 bases stayed unmatched. Germline loops: CDR1 MNHEY, CDR2 SVGAGI. The CDR3 sequence is 15 residues long.

V usage is TRBV19 and J usage is TRBJ2-1; 7 nucleotides agree with TRBD1. Germline CDR1 reads LNHDA; CDR2 reads SQIVND (reference sequence). V lost 2 bases and J lost 15; bases outside the gene matches: 4. This CDR3 contains 11 residues. CDR3 in DNA: TGTGCCAGTAGTATAAGGGACAGCTTGTTCTTC. Translated: CASSIRDSLFF.

The V and J genes are TRBV5-6 and TRBJ1-6, with 10 bases matching TRBD1. The CDR3 runs 14 residues. Trimming took 6 bases from V and 7 from J; bases not matched to a gene: 4. Germline CDR1 reads SGHDT; CDR2 reads YYEEEE. The CDR3 DNA reads TGTGCCAGCACCCCGGGACAGGGGAATTCACCCCTCCACTTT. This translates into CASTPGQGNSPLHF.

This chain connects TRBV6-5 to TRBJ1-3; TRBD1 might be the D (6 bases). Per the germline V gene, CDR1 is MNHEY and CDR2 is SVGAGI. With 4 bases removed from V and 3 bases from J, the gap between germline ends came to 16 bases. The CDR3 runs to 16 residues. The CDR3 sequence is CASSSDRVSLGNTIYF. CDR3 sequence (DNA): TGTGCCAGCAGTTCGGACAGAGTAAGCCTTGGAAACACCATATATTTT.

This clone is a singleton in its sample. V gene TRBV6-5 combines with J gene TRBJ2-2; 8 nucleotides match TRBD2. This CDR3 contains 15 residues. V lost 6 bases to trimming and J lost 0 bases; unmatched junction nucleotides: 3. Germline V gene sequence: CDR1 MNHEY, CDR2 SVGAGI. The CDR3 DNA follows: TGTGCCAGCAGCGCGGGGGGCACGAACACCGGGGAGCTGTTTTTT. Encoded protein: CASSAGGTNTGELFF.

J is TRBJ2-5 and V is TRBV27; 10 bases line up with TRBD2. The CDR3 covers 15 residues. CDR1 and CDR2 from the germline V gene are MNHEY and SMNVEV (reference sequence). V lost 3 bases to trimming and J lost 2 bases; unmatched junction nucleotides: 3. For the CDR3, the DNA is TGTGCCAGCAGTTTCACTAGCGGGGAGCAAGAGACCCAGTACTTC. Protein sequence: CASSFTSGEQETQYF.